The clone carrying this T cell receptor (beta chain) came up many times. The antigen is undetermined. The data were obtained in a study of T-cell memory formation after mild COVID-19. The study, taken as a whole, reports: Pre-infection memory showed some responding clones, and this suggested that cross-reactive memory joined.

TCRdb reprocessed the 5' RACE reads with MiXCR, giving one entry per CDR3 protein. The sample consists of approximately 150,000 distinct CDR3 sequences, less than 20% of them appearing once. The germline V and J ends were trimmed by 9 bases and 0 bases, with 24 bases remaining between them. This CDR3 comprises 18 residues. Germline V gene lookup returns CDR1 KGHDR and CDR2 SFDVKD. This TCR came from an adult woman who had mild COVID-19 (a few samples of this study predate the infection). Cell type and time point are not known. The genes are TRBV24-1 and TRBJ2-3; possible D gene TRBD2, 6 bases. Sequenced sample: PBMCs or a T cell subset sorted from them (not recorded which). The CDR3 sequence: CATSNGGGAGTSTDTQYF. DNA of the CDR3: TGTGCCACCTCAAATGGTGGCGGCGCAGGGACTAGCACAGATACGCAGTATTTT.